Below, one T cell receptor (beta chain) is given with its context. This clone has a handful of counts. The antigen it recognizes is unknown. No much larger clone exists at a distance of one base, and base qualities are not known. TCRbeta CDR3 regions were amplified from genomic DNA by means of the immunoSEQ Assay, a bias-controlled multiplex PCR. The original methods were these. Nucleated cell counts per sample were estimated from amplification of reference gene primers within the assay. To quantify the absolute abundance of each unique TCRbeta CDR3 rearrangement, sequence reads were collapsed and filtered. For each sample, productive Simpson clonality was calculated as the square root of Simpson's diversity index over productive rearrangements. TCRdb holds this immuneACCESS table with in-frame rearrangements only. Some clones are missing; in checked studies, unresolved V genes explain under half, and the rest has no known cause. The DNA was the basis for D and trimming; V, J and clone size are from that table. This sample is represented by approximately 70,000 clones; 70% to 90% of them were singletons. 3.4% of the sample lies in the top ten.

This record belongs to a study of blood T cell repertoires in COVID-19 (dated by TCRdb to about 2020). For the wider study: Samples from collaborators originated in the United States, Italy and Spain and spanned both the acute and convalescent phases of COVID-19. A freely available public database, intended as a resource for researchers studying the immune response to SARS-CoV-2, is where the repertoires were released. The dataset comprised deeply sampled blood TCRbeta repertoires from subjects exposed to, actively infected with, or recovered from COVID-19. Where HLA class I and class II types were available, the types were taken from metadata supplied by the sample provider, not from assay-based typing. The samples were drawn from the first 160 participants of the ongoing ImmuneRACE study and from 1,200 or so subjects provided by 6 global collaborators. The prospective study material was composed of cDNA or gDNA derived from T cells, B-cell-depleted T cells, or PBMCs. Nearly every sample came with metadata listing a de-identified subject ID, COVID-19 status, age in years and sex. On the study overall, not on this receptor specifically: The quantity of clinical and demographic metadata differed by source and by participant and was supplied without curation.

Via the germline V gene, CDR1 is SNHLY and CDR2 FYNNEI. The CDR3 sequence holds 13 residues, the cysteine and phenylalanine included. Only the CDR3 region is kept as DNA, spanning 39 bases read in frame from base 1. The V end loses 5 bases and the J end loses 4 bases, and a stretch of 9 bases separates them. One collaborating source in Seattle enrolled patients while the patients were actively infected and followed the patients over time throughout the course of disease. Whole blood was collected in K2EDTA tubes by collaborating institutions according to the institutions' own protocols. For TCRbeta analysis, collaborators shipped samples as frozen whole blood, isolated PBMCs, or DNA extracted from either of those sample types.

This receptor chain uses TRBV2 and TRBJ1-5; TRBD1 is possibly the D segment (5 matching bases). This TCR was recovered from a woman between 45 and 60 years old with COVID-19, enrolled during active disease. The sample comprised peripheral blood. This receptor has the CDR3 CASSRTPNQPQHF. The sequenced DNA: TGTGCCAGCAGTAGGACACCTAATCAGCCCCAGCATTTT.